The 29 T cell receptor beta chains listed next were all sequenced from one sample in a study of blood T cells in healthy people across ages. The authors ran a second PCR of about 6 to 12 cycles using a sample-barcoded 5' primer and a J-beta primer mix. A single record per CDR3 protein comes from TCRdb applying MiXCR to the 5' RACE reads. The sample holds hundreds of thousands of distinct CDR3 sequences, 36% seen once. Sequencing was performed on blood. Source of these receptors: a man between 18 and 29 years old in good health.

The sample holds one count of this clonotype. CDR3 sequence: CASRKERRSQYF. The CDR3 nucleotides read TGTGCCAGCAGGAAAGAGCGGAGATCGCAGTATTTT. The chain joins TRBV6-2 or TRBV6-3 to TRBJ2-3; tentatively, D is TRBD2 (5 bases). V lost 6 bases and J 10 bases, leaving 14 bases between the germline ends. This CDR3 spans 12 amino acids. The germline CDR1 and CDR2 sequences are MNHEY and SVGEGT.

V gene TRBV6-2 or TRBV6-3 combines with J gene TRBJ2-2, with 9 bases aligning to TRBD1. CDR3 length equals 12 residues. Losses at the gene ends were 6 bases for V and 13 bases for J; bases not matched to a gene: 6. Germline values: CDR1 MNHEY, CDR2 SVGEGT. DNA of the CDR3: TGTGCCAGCAGCAGGGACAGGGAAAGGCTGTTTTTT. Its translation is CASSRDRERLFF.

This clonotype was picked up a small number of times. The gene calls are TRBV7-9 and TRBJ2-3; D assignment may be TRBD1 or TRBD2 (5 bases each). The CDR3 extends over 16 amino acids. With 2 bases removed from V and 3 bases from J, the gap between germline ends came to 15 bases. Germline V gives CDR1 SEHNR, CDR2 FQNEAQ (reference sequence). DNA for the CDR3: TGTGCCAGCAGCTTACTTTCAGGGACCCTTACAGATACGCAGTATTTT. This codes for CASSLLSGTLTDTQYF.

This clonotype showed up just a few times. The chain carries TRBV12-3 or TRBV12-4 and TRBJ1-5; D remains ambiguous. Trimming took 0 bases from V and 0 from J, leaving 3 bases between them. This CDR3 comprises 14 residues. The CDR3 DNA reads TGTGCCAGCAGTTTAGCCATTAGCAATCAGCCCCAGCATTTT. Its protein product is CASSLAISNQPQHF.

This clonotype occurred once. V gene TRBV4-1 combines with J gene TRBJ1-5; TRBD1 might be the D (6 bases). V dropped 0 bases and J dropped 5 bases, with 20 bases sitting between them. Germline CDR1 is MGHRA and CDR2 is YSYEKL. CDR3 length equals 18 residues. The CDR3 DNA sequence: TGCGCCAGCAGCCAAGAGTACGTCGGGGGCGCGGATCATCAGCCCCAGCATTTT. It specifies CASSQEYVGGADHQPQHF.

Of note for this clonotype: A much larger clone differs from this one at a single base, so this may be a read error. V gene TRBV7-2 combines with J gene TRBJ2-5; no firm D call. Between the trimmed V and J ends, which lost 5 bases and 4 bases, there was a span of 17 bases. Germline CDR1 is SGHTA and CDR2 is FQGNSA. This CDR3 contains 15 residues. CDR3 nucleotide sequence: TGTGCCAGCAGCCCACTGGGGTTAACGATAGAGACCCAGTACTTC. Translating it yields CASSPLGLTIETQYF.

Only a few counts were recorded for this clonotype. The chain carries TRBV2 and TRBJ1-2; unclear D gene. CDR3 length: 14 residues. V shed 4 bases and J shed 4 bases, with 13 bases lying between them. The germline CDR1 and CDR2 sequences are SNHLY and FYNNEI. CDR3 nucleotides: TGTGCCAGCAGTGTCTCCACACAAACCTATGGCTACACCTTC. Translating it yields CASSVSTQTYGYTF.

This clonotype was recorded once. This may arise from a read error, as a much more abundant clone is one base away. The chain combines TRBV5-1 with TRBJ2-4, with D tentatively TRBD2 (6 bases). The CDR3 extends over 16 amino acids. The V gene's germline CDR1 is SGHRS and CDR2 YFSETQ. Trimming shortened V by 5 bases and J by 5 bases, and 20 bases separated the two germline ends. The CDR3 DNA reads as TGCGCCAGCAGTGGGGAGGCTGATCAACCCCAAAACATTCAGTACTTC. Protein: CASSGEADQPQNIQYF.

V is TRBV20-1 and J is TRBJ1-1; D is unclear. Trimming cost V 6 bases and J 5 bases, with 13 bases left between them. This CDR3 has 12 amino acids. Germline V CDR1 and CDR2: DFQATT, SNEGSKA (reference sequence). The CDR3 DNA reads as TGCAGTGCCGAAGTTCGGGATACTGAAGCTTTCTTT. Protein product: CSAEVRDTEAFF.

A few counts support this clonotype. This sequence joins TRBV5-4 and TRBJ2-1; D possibly corresponds to TRBD1 (5 bases). The CDR3 runs to 17 residues. Trimming cost V 0 bases and J 5 bases, with 18 bases left between them. Germline V gives CDR1 SGHNT, CDR2 YYREEE (reference sequence). CDR3 residues: CASSLGRTRGPHNEQFF. In DNA, the CDR3 is TGTGCCAGCAGCTTGGGACGTACAAGGGGCCCTCACAATGAGCAGTTCTTC.

On this clonotype itself: Just one base apart from a much larger clone, this may be a read error. The chain has TRBV28 and TRBJ2-3; 7 nucleotides match TRBD1. Per germline, CDR1 MDHEN and CDR2 SYDVKM. This CDR3 comprises 14 residues. CDR3 loop: CASSSGQATATQYF. Written as DNA, the CDR3 is TGTGCCAGCAGTTCCGGACAGGCCACAGCTACGCAGTATTTT.

This clonotype was counted between two and nine times. The chain recombines TRBV20-1 with TRBJ2-1; D gene uncertain. TRBJ2-7 explains the end of the DNA better; the J call may be wrong. The CDR3 runs to 14 residues. The germline V gene encodes CDR1 DFQATT and CDR2 SNEGSKA (reference sequence). This CDR3 reads CSARQGHPYNEQYF. The CDR3 DNA follows: TGCAGTGCTAGACAAGGGCACCCCTACAATGAGCAGTACTTC.

This chain uses TRBV11-2 with TRBJ1-1; a weak D match, TRBD1 (6 bases). This CDR3 is built from 16 residues. CDR1 and CDR2 from the germline V gene are SGHAT and FQNNGV. V shed 5 bases and J shed 1 base, with 17 bases lying between them. The CDR3 DNA reads as TGTGCCAGCAGCGCATTACAGGGTCGGGGGAACACTGAAGCTTTCTTT. Its protein product is CASSALQGRGNTEAFF.

On this clonotype: The junction and the germline gene differ at one end; a read error may be behind it. V gene TRBV13 combines with J gene TRBJ2-3, with D possibly matching TRBD1 (8 bases). This CDR3 contains 14 residues. Germline lookup yields CDR1 PRHDT and CDR2 FYEKMQ (reference sequence). CDR3 in DNA: TGTGCCTGCAGGTATACAGGGGGGGCAGATACGCAGTATTTT. It encodes CACRYTGGADTQYF.

The table lists this clonotype with a few counts. This chain joins TRBV6-6 and TRBJ1-1; no firm D call. Trimming stripped 4 bases from V and 1 base from J, with 10 bases between. The CDR3 runs to 14 residues. Germline V gives CDR1 MNHNY, CDR2 SVGAGI (reference sequence). CDR3 coding DNA: TGTGCCAGCAGTTCCGTAATCCCGAACACTGAAGCTTTCTTT. It is translated as CASSSVIPNTEAFF.

This clonotype was detected only a few times. The chain carries TRBV25-1 and TRBJ2-1, with D tentatively TRBD1 or TRBD2 (5 bases each). This CDR3 region has 13 residues. The V gene's germline CDR1 is MGHDK and CDR2 SYGVNS. V lost 4 bases to trimming and J lost 9 bases, with 13 bases between them. CDR3 nucleotides: TGTGCCAGCAGTGGTTCGGGAAGGGGTGAGCAGTTCTTC. Amino acid sequence: CASSGSGRGEQFF.

At least ten counts were recorded for this clonotype. This chain links TRBV27 with TRBJ2-7, with D tentatively TRBD1 (5 bases). The ends were cut back, 5 bases at V and 4 bases at J, with 9 bases in the middle. CDR3 length equals 12 residues. Germline V gene lookup returns CDR1 MNHEY and CDR2 SMNVEV (reference sequence). The CDR3 loop is CASSVQGYEQYF. As DNA, the CDR3 is TGTGCCAGCAGTGTCCAGGGATACGAGCAGTACTTC.

This clonotype was seen many times. The rearrangement links TRBV6-2 or TRBV6-3 to TRBJ2-7; no reliable D call. The CDR3 is 12 residues long. Germline V gene lookup returns CDR1 MNHEY and CDR2 SVGEGT. V dropped 6 bases and J dropped 4 bases, with 10 bases sitting between them. The DNA for the CDR3 is TGTGCCAGCAGCCAGGACGGGTACGAGCAGTACTTC. The encoded protein is CASSQDGYEQYF.

The table lists this clonotype with a few counts. The chain recombines TRBV3-1 with TRBJ1-2; D is unclear. Trimming pared 0 bases from V and 4 bases from J, leaving 12 bases between. This CDR3 contains 15 residues. The germline CDR1 and CDR2 sequences are LGHDT and YNNKEL (reference sequence). The CDR3 reads CASSQDTTRVYGYTF. CDR3 sequence (DNA): TGTGCCAGCAGCCAAGACACGACACGGGTCTATGGCTACACCTTC.

The chain joins TRBV25-1 to TRBJ2-1; 15 bases are a match to TRBD2. Germline V gives CDR1 MGHDK, CDR2 SYGVNS. The CDR3 is 16 residues long. Trimming removed 3 bases from V and 12 bases from J; junction bases left unmatched: 9. This CDR3 reads CASSEPGLAGGSRQFF. The CDR3 DNA follows: TGTGCCAGCAGTGAGCCGGGACTAGCGGGGGGCTCTAGGCAGTTCTTC.

This rearrangement joins TRBV6-2 or TRBV6-3 to TRBJ1-5; no reliable D call. Germline CDR1 reads MNHEY; CDR2 reads SVGEGT. The germline V and J ends were trimmed by 5 bases and 7 bases, with 21 bases remaining between them. This CDR3 contains 16 residues. CDR3 nucleotides: TGTGCCAGCAGTCCCGGGCGGGTGGGAGCCGACCAGCCCCAGCATTTT. It specifies CASSPGRVGADQPQHF.

The CDR3 DNA sequence: TGTGCCAGCAGCCAAGATTGGGACAACAAGCACTACAATGAGCAGTTCTTC. Its translation is CASSQDWDNKHYNEQFF. This chain uses TRBV3-1 with TRBJ2-1; possible D gene TRBD1, 6 bases. This CDR3 comprises 17 residues. Trimming cost V 0 bases and J 3 bases, with 15 bases left between them. Germline assignment: CDR1 LGHDT and CDR2 YNNKEL (reference sequence).

CDR3 in amino acids: CASRPNGTPQETQYF. The CDR3 DNA is TGTGCCAGCAGACCTAACGGGACCCCTCAAGAGACCCAGTACTTC. This chain links TRBV6-2 or TRBV6-3 with TRBJ2-5, with D possibly being TRBD1 or TRBD2 (5 bases each). The CDR3 contains 15 residues. The germline V gene has CDR1 MNHEY and CDR2 SVGEGT. Trimming cost V 6 bases and J 2 bases, with 16 bases left between them.

The chain links TRBV9 to TRBJ1-2, with 8 bases matching TRBD1. CDR1 and CDR2 from the germline V gene are SGDLS and YYNGEE. The trim removed 4 bases at V and 4 bases at J, leaving 6 bases unmatched. The CDR3 totals 14 residues. In nucleotides, the CDR3 is TGTGCCAGCAGCAAGAACAGGGGGTCCTATGGCTACACCTTC. Translated: CASSKNRGSYGYTF.

This clonotype was observed a handful of times. V and J are TRBV29-1 and TRBJ1-2, with TRBD1 as a possible D gene (6 bases). V was trimmed by 6 bases and J by 4 bases, leaving 15 bases between them. The CDR3 runs to 13 residues. CDR1 is SQVTM and CDR2 is ANQGSEA in the germline V gene. CDR3 in amino acids: CSVRPGTSYGYTF. The CDR3 DNA is TGCAGCGTCCGCCCCGGGACAAGCTATGGCTACACCTTC.

The rearrangement uses TRBV20-1 and TRBJ2-4, with 8 bases fitting TRBD1. This CDR3 spans 15 amino acids. The J segment lost 6 bases and the V segment lost 0 bases, leaving 7 bases of the junction unmatched. Germline-derived CDR1 and CDR2 are DFQATT and SNEGSKA (reference sequence). As DNA, the CDR3 is TGCAGTGCTAGAGATCAGCAGGGGGCACGAAACATTCAGTACTTC. Amino acid sequence: CSARDQQGARNIQYF.

CDR3 sequence: CASSLTGTPSSYNSPLHF. DNA of the CDR3: TGTGCCAGCAGTTTAACAGGGACCCCGAGCTCCTATAATTCACCCCTCCACTTT. V gene TRBV27 combines with J gene TRBJ1-6; D may be TRBD1 (6 bases). The CDR3 contains 18 residues. V was cut by 2 bases and J by 0 bases, with 14 bases left in between. Germline V CDR1 and CDR2: MNHEY, SMNVEV (reference sequence).

This clonotype has more than one count but fewer than ten. DNA for the CDR3: TGTGCCAGTACCTTGGGGACAGAGGGGGGTAGCGACACTGAAGCTTTCTTT. Translated: CASTLGTEGGSDTEAFF. This rearrangement joins TRBV19 to TRBJ1-1, with 7 bases aligning to TRBD1. The germline V gene has CDR1 LNHDA and CDR2 SQIVND (reference sequence). V trimming: 7 bases; J trimming: 3 bases; junction bases outside the gene matches: 17. The length of the CDR3 is 17 residues.

CDR3 amino acids: CASSESARIGEQFF. In DNA form, the CDR3 reads TGTGCCAGCAGCGAGTCAGCCCGGATCGGGGAGCAGTTCTTC. V usage is TRBV9 and J usage is TRBJ2-1; D remains unclear. Per germline, CDR1 SGDLS and CDR2 YYNGEE. The CDR3 spans 14 residues. V was shortened by 3 bases and J by 10 bases, with 17 bases between the two germline ends. The variable domain in full, completed from reference TRBV9 and TRBJ2-1, reads DSGVTQTPKHLITATGQRVTLRCSPRSGDLSVYWYQQSLDQGLQFLIQYYNGEERAKGNILERFSAQQFPDLHSELNLSSLELGDSALYFCASSESARIGEQFFGPGTRLTVL.